These 24 T cell receptor beta chains share one sample of origin, sequenced in a study of control samples from healthy donors and cancer patients. The method was immunoSEQ multiplex PCR; TCRdb's version includes in-frame clones alone and lacks a portion of them. Of 75,000 to 95,000 clones in the sample, about 88% were seen once. The sequencing input was PBMCs. The origin of the receptors is a woman aged 45-65 years with colorectal cancer.

The chain links TRBV9 to TRBJ2-3, with 7 bases fitting TRBD2. The length of the CDR3 is 14 residues. Germline loops: CDR1 SGDLS, CDR2 YYNGEE. The V gene end was trimmed by 7 bases and the J gene end by 2 bases; junction bases not matched to a gene: 7. CDR3 nucleotides: TGTGCCAGCTCCTCTAGCGGCCCCACAGATACGCAGTATTTT. The encoded protein is CASSSSGPTDTQYF.

The rearrangement joins TRBV6-5 to TRBJ1-4; 9 nucleotides match TRBD1. The V and J ends lost 6 bases and 4 bases, in that order; junction bases with no gene match: 6. Germline V gene sequence: CDR1 MNHEY, CDR2 SVGAGI. The CDR3 extends over 15 amino acids. DNA of the CDR3: TGTGCCAGCAGGGGGACAGGGACCTATAATGAAAAACTGTTTTTT. The encoded protein is CASRGTGTYNEKLFF.

This clone came up once. The rearrangement links TRBV6-5 to TRBJ2-3, with 10 nucleotides matching TRBD1. This CDR3 is built from 14 residues. V lost 11 bases, J lost 2 bases, and 7 bases stayed unmatched. Germline loops: CDR1 MNHEY, CDR2 SVGAGI. CDR3 sequence reads: CASGGTGDTDTQYF. The DNA of the CDR3 is TGTGCCTCCGGTGGGACAGGGGACACAGATACGCAGTATTTT.

The V and J genes are TRBV10-1 and TRBJ1-1; D is unclear. The CDR3 has 15 residues. Trimming pared 1 base from V and 3 bases from J, leaving 12 bases between. Germline V CDR1 and CDR2: WNHNN, SYGVQD (reference sequence). The CDR3 coding sequence is TGCGCCAGCAGTGAGTTCCCAGATTTGGACACTGAAGCTTTCTTT. It is translated as CASSEFPDLDTEAFF.

V gene TRBV28 combines with J gene TRBJ2-3; D remains ambiguous. The V and J ends lost 7 bases and 7 bases respectively, with 9 bases between them. This CDR3 spans 11 amino acids. Per the germline V gene, CDR1 is MDHEN and CDR2 is SYDVKM. The CDR3, as DNA: TGTGCCAGCACTGACTCGAATACGCAGTATTTT. Amino acids: CASTDSNTQYF. Supplemented by reference TRBV28 and TRBJ2-3, the full variable domain reads DVKVTQSSRYLVKRTGEKVFLECVQDMDHENMFWYRQDPGLGLRLIYFSYDVKMKEKGDIPEGYSVSREKKERFSLILESASTNQTSMYLCASTDSNTQYFGPGTRLTVL.

The chain has TRBV20-1 and TRBJ2-2; D is undetermined. The CDR3 is 15 residues long. V shed 6 bases and J shed 0 bases, with 14 bases lying between them. CDR1 and CDR2 (germline): DFQATT, SNEGSKA (reference sequence). DNA of the CDR3: TGCAGTGCCAGTAGCCATGTCCCGAACACCGGGGAGCTGTTTTTT. Translating it yields CSASSHVPNTGELFF.

The chain is built from TRBV6-5 and TRBJ2-7, with 8 bases matching TRBD1. V was clipped by 6 bases and J by 3 bases; unmatched bases: 4. This CDR3 spans 13 amino acids. Germline loops: CDR1 MNHEY, CDR2 SVGAGI. The chain's CDR3 is CASRQGEGYEQYV. In nucleotides, the CDR3 is TGTGCCAGCAGACAGGGGGAAGGCTACGAGCAGTACGTC.

J is TRBJ2-5 and V is TRBV6-5; 8 bases align to TRBD1. From germline, CDR1 is MNHEY and CDR2 SVGAGI. V trimming: 4 bases; J trimming: 7 bases; junction bases outside the gene matches: 5. The CDR3 runs 13 residues. The CDR3 here is CASSSQGAGTQYF. DNA of the CDR3: TGTGCCAGCAGTTCCCAGGGGGCAGGGACCCAGTACTTC.

The chain has TRBV6-2 or TRBV6-3 and TRBJ1-2; TRBD1 agrees at 7 bases. This CDR3 has 13 amino acids. J lost 6 bases, V lost 5 bases, and 6 bases had no gene match. Germline CDR1 MNHEY, CDR2 SVGEGT. The CDR3 DNA reads as TGTGCCAGCAGTACAGGGGATTGGGATGGCTACACCTTC. This encodes CASSTGDWDGYTF.

V and J are TRBV6-5 and TRBJ1-1; 8 bases agree with TRBD1. The CDR3 is made up of 13 amino acids. Germline V gene lookup returns CDR1 MNHEY and CDR2 SVGAGI. V shed 2 bases and J 11 bases; nucleotides not matched to a gene: 7. The chain's CDR3 is CASSYTGQGRAFF. In nucleotides, the CDR3 is TGTGCCAGCAGTTACACCGGACAGGGAAGGGCTTTCTTT.

The chain couples TRBV5-1 to TRBJ1-2, with D uncertain. Deletions cut 1 base from V and 3 bases from J, with 10 bases between. CDR3 size: 14 residues. Germline lookup yields CDR1 SGHRS and CDR2 YFSETQ. This CDR3 reads CASSLLGSDYGYTF. CDR3 DNA: TGCGCCAGCAGCTTGTTGGGTAGCGACTATGGCTACACCTTC.

The rearrangement uses TRBV28 and TRBJ2-5, with 8 bases aligning to TRBD2. CDR1 MDHEN and CDR2 SYDVKM come from the germline V gene. This CDR3 comprises 13 residues. The junction had 5 bases not matched to a gene; V was cut back by 6 bases and J by 5 bases. CDR3 sequence (DNA): TGTGCCAGCAGCTCAGCGGGGGAGGAGACCCAGTACTTC. Its protein is CASSSAGEETQYF.

The chain uses TRBV1 and TRBJ2-3; TRBD2 is the table's D call and was not checked against the DNA. TRBV1 is deemed a pseudogene. The CDR3 has 18 amino acids. Here the CDR3 DNA reads TGCACCAGCAGCCTCACACGGACTAGCGGGGGGGGCACAGATACGCAGTATTTT. Protein: CTSSLTRTSGGGTDTQYF.

This rearrangement joins TRBV7-2 to TRBJ2-5; D may be TRBD1 or TRBD2 (5 bases each). The CDR3 is made up of 15 amino acids. Germline CDR1 SGHTA, CDR2 FQGNSA. Trimming cost V 1 base and J 4 bases, with 13 bases left between them. This chain's CDR3 is CASSLDLGAGETQYF. The DNA for the CDR3 is TGTGCCAGCAGCTTAGACCTAGGGGCGGGAGAGACCCAGTACTTC.

This clone appeared once. The chain carries TRBV7-8 and TRBJ2-2; 11 bases fit TRBD1. With 5 bases clipped from V and 5 bases from J, the junction kept 4 bases outside the gene matches. CDR3 length equals 15 residues. Looked up from germline, CDR1 is SGHVS and CDR2 is FQNEAQ. The DNA of the CDR3 is TGTGCCAGCAGCCAAGGACAGGGGGCGACCGGGGAGCTGTTTTTT. Translated, it gives CASSQGQGATGELFF.

CDR3 loop: CASSLSRTAGSEQYV. The CDR3, as DNA: TGTGCCAGCAGTTTATCGCGGACAGCGGGGAGCGAGCAGTACGTC. This chain joins TRBV28 and TRBJ2-7; tentative D call: TRBD2 (7 bases). V lost 1 base and J 6 bases, leaving 16 bases between the germline ends. Germline lookup yields CDR1 MDHEN and CDR2 SYDVKM. The CDR3 totals 15 residues.

V usage is TRBV4-3 and J usage is TRBJ2-5, with a weak D call TRBD2 (6 bases). Looked up from germline, CDR1 is LGHNA and CDR2 is YSLEER. Trimming left V 0 bases short and J 5 bases short, with 10 bases between. The CDR3 has 14 amino acids. The CDR3 sequence: CASSQEAGRETQYF. DNA of the CDR3: TGCGCCAGCAGCCAAGAGGCAGGGAGGGAGACCCAGTACTTC.

The chain couples TRBV7-8 to TRBJ1-1; TRBD1 agrees at 7 bases. The germline gives CDR1 SGHVS, CDR2 FQNEAQ. V trimming: 7 bases; J trimming: 10 bases; junction bases outside the gene matches: 12. The CDR3 extends over 13 amino acids. The CDR3: CASTYSDRAVAFF. For the CDR3, the DNA is TGTGCCAGCACCTATTCCGACAGGGCTGTAGCTTTCTTT.

The V gene is TRBV15, the J gene TRBJ1-6, with a possible D match to TRBD1 (6 bases). The CDR3 is made up of 15 amino acids. The V and J ends lost 4 bases and 4 bases respectively, with 11 bases between them. Germline CDR1 reads LNHNV; CDR2 reads YYDKDF (reference sequence). The CDR3 is CATSMDRHYNSPLHF. The CDR3 DNA is TGTGCCACCAGCATGGACAGACATTATAATTCACCCCTCCACTTT.

This clone occurred once. This chain uses TRBV4-3 with TRBJ1-5; no firm D call. V was pared by 0 bases and J by 7 bases, with 13 bases between. The germline CDR1 and CDR2 sequences are LGHNA and YSLEER. The CDR3 totals 15 residues. CDR3 region: CASSQDGLPSQPQHF. The CDR3 DNA reads as TGCGCCAGCAGCCAAGATGGATTGCCCAGCCAGCCCCAGCATTTT.

This chain connects TRBV7-2 to TRBJ2-6; D gene ambiguous. This CDR3 spans 17 amino acids. The germline gives CDR1 SGHTA, CDR2 FQGNSA. With 5 bases removed from V and 0 bases from J, the gap between germline ends came to 14 bases. This CDR3 is CASSPLQLGSGANVLTF. The CDR3 region has the DNA TGTGCCAGCAGCCCGCTCCAACTTGGCTCTGGGGCCAACGTCCTGACTTTC.

V usage is TRBV29-1 and J usage is TRBJ2-7; D perhaps matches TRBD1 (6 bases). The germline V and J ends were trimmed by 6 bases and 3 bases, with 15 bases remaining between them. Germline CDR1 and CDR2: SQVTM and ANQGSEA. This CDR3 is built from 13 residues. CDR3 loop: CSVHRDESYEQYV. The DNA of the CDR3 is TGCAGCGTCCACAGGGACGAGAGCTACGAGCAGTACGTC.

The CDR3 loop reads CASSQDLQGGEAFF. Written as DNA, the CDR3 is TGTGCCAGCAGCCAAGATCTCCAGGGAGGTGAAGCTTTCTTT. V and J are TRBV3-1 (or the pseudogene TRBV3-2) and TRBJ1-1; D may be TRBD1 (5 bases). V was shortened by 0 bases and J by 7 bases, with 12 bases between the two germline ends. CDR3 length: 14 residues. Germline CDR1 LGHDT, CDR2 YNNKEL (reference sequence).

The V gene is TRBV18, the J gene TRBJ1-1; perhaps TRBD1 as D (5 bases). Germline lookup yields CDR1 KGHSH and CDR2 LQKENI. V shed 3 bases and J shed 0 bases, with 8 bases lying between them. The CDR3 runs to 14 residues. CDR3: CASSPTALNTEAFF. The CDR3 DNA sequence: TGTGCCAGCTCACCGACAGCGTTGAACACTGAAGCTTTCTTT.